Each of the 3 T cell receptor beta chains below was sequenced from the same sample in a study of post-analysis software for immune sequencing data. Regarding the study as a whole: Elevated frequency relative to controls characterized 4 or 5 TRBV segments in patients, TRBV5-6, TRBV5-1 and TRBV20-1 among them.

Sequencing libraries made from TCR beta cDNA carried unique molecular identifiers. A single record per CDR3 protein comes from TCRdb applying MiXCR to the PCR reads. The repertoire includes some 450,000 distinct CDR3 sequences, nearly 45% of them detected once, and 12% sits in the top ten. For these receptors, no antigen is known. The sequencing sample was made of blood. The receptors were sampled from a girl under 18 with multiple sclerosis.

The rearrangement links TRBV5-1 to TRBJ2-5, with a weak D call TRBD2 (5 bases). With 5 bases removed from V and 5 bases from J, the gap between germline ends came to 13 bases. Germline V gene data show CDR1 as SGHRS and CDR2 as YFSETQ. CDR3 size: 13 residues. The CDR3 here is CASSDQQRETQYF. DNA of the CDR3: TGCGCCAGCAGTGATCAGCAGCGGGAGACCCAGTACTTC. Complete variable domain (other parts from reference TRBV5-1 and TRBJ2-5): KAGVTQTPRYLIKTRGQQVTLSCSPISGHRSVSWYQQTPGQGLQFLFEYFSETQRNKGNFPGRFSGRQFSNSRSEMNVSTLELGDSALYLCASSDQQRETQYFGPGTRLLVL.

This clonotype has just a few counts. The rearrangement joins TRBV7-8 to TRBJ2-2; D not resolved. The CDR3 has 13 amino acids. From germline, CDR1 is SGHVS and CDR2 FQNEAQ. V was trimmed by 1 base and J by 6 bases, leaving 6 bases between them. CDR3 nucleotide sequence: TGTGCCAGCAGCTTAGTCGGTCCCGGGGAGCTGTTTTTT. Translation gives CASSLVGPGELFF.

The chain employs TRBV5-1 and TRBJ2-3, with 7 bases fitting TRBD2. J was trimmed by 2 bases and V by 5 bases; bases with no gene match: 8. This CDR3 is 15 amino acids long. CDR1 and CDR2 from the germline V gene are SGHRS and YFSETQ. In DNA form, the CDR3 reads TGCGCCAGCAGTCCCGGGAGGACACACACAGATACGCAGTATTTT. This encodes CASSPGRTHTDTQYF.